This TCR beta chain was captured by sequencing in a study of blood T cell repertoires in COVID-19. The method was immunoSEQ multiplex PCR; TCRdb's version includes in-frame clones alone and lacks a portion of them. Of 40,000 to 50,000 clones listed, 79% are singletons. CDR3 size: 16 residues. CDR1 is SGHTA and CDR2 is FQGNSA in the germline V gene. V shed 4 bases and J shed 5 bases, with 18 bases lying between them. This receptor was obtained from a man between 65 and 80 years old with acute or convalescent COVID-19. The chain has TRBV7-2 and TRBJ2-1; TRBD2 might be the D (8 bases). The specimen sequenced was peripheral blood. CDR3 in amino acids: CASSSGGTVMNNEQFF. The CDR3 nucleotides are TGTGCCAGCAGCTCGGGAGGGACAGTAATGAACAATGAGCAGTTCTTC.